This note documents a single T cell receptor beta chain sequence. Profiled with immunoSEQ multiplex PCR; TCRdb holds only in-frame clones, not every one. The profile covers a few hundred thousand clones, with approximately 83% appearing a single time and under 2.5% taken by the ten largest. The sample originates from a study of blood T cell repertoires in COVID-19. With 1 base clipped from V and 3 bases from J, the junction kept 1 base outside the gene matches. Germline V gives CDR1 SGHTA, CDR2 FQGTGA. The CDR3 covers 14 residues. The rearrangement links TRBV7-3 to TRBJ1-1, with 8 positions matching TRBD1. Specimen: PBMCs or T cells enriched from blood (not recorded which). The receptor was derived from a woman aged 45-65 years who had recovered from COVID-19. The chain's CDR3 is CASSLNRGDTEAFF. Here the CDR3 DNA reads TGTGCCAGCAGCTTAAACAGGGGGGACACTGAAGCTTTCTTT.